The next 29 T cell receptor beta chains were all read from a single sample in a study of brain T cells in children with intractable seizures. Sequencing used immunoSEQ multiplex PCR; TCRdb keeps in-frame clones, though not all of them. The repertoire consists of just under 65,000 clones, with 90% to 97% occurring once and the leading ten covering more than 0.3%. Sequencing was performed on peripheral blood, taken at surgery. The receptor source for this set is a boy under two years old with focal cortical dysplasia and intractable seizures.

The genes are TRBV15 and TRBJ1-5; unclear D gene. This CDR3 is built from 13 residues. Germline assignment: CDR1 LNHNV and CDR2 YYDKDF (reference sequence). The V gene lost 0 bases and the J gene lost 6 bases, with 6 bases spanning the gap. CDR3: CATSRDGGQPQHF. CDR3 nucleotides: TGTGCCACCAGCAGAGATGGAGGTCAGCCCCAGCATTTT. The whole variable domain, remainder taken from reference TRBV15 and TRBJ1-5, is DAMVIQNPRYQVTQFGKPVTLSCSQTLNHNVMYWYQQKSSQAPKLLFHYYDKDFNNEADTPDNFQSRRPNTSFCFLDIRSPGLGDTAMYLCATSRDGGQPQHFGDGTRLSIL.

The chain uses TRBV3-1 (or the pseudogene TRBV3-2) and TRBJ2-7, with 7 bases that match TRBD2. The CDR3 loop spans 18 amino acids. CDR1 LGHDT and CDR2 YNNKEL come from the germline V gene (reference sequence). V gave up 3 bases and J gave up 2 bases; unmatched junction bases: 16. CDR3 sequence (DNA): TGTGCCAGCAGCCATCTCCCAGGCTCGCGGGGGTTACCCTACGAGCAGTACTTC. This translates into CASSHLPGSRGLPYEQYF.

This chain uses TRBV7-8 with TRBJ1-3, with D possibly matching TRBD1 (5 bases). Trimming left V 1 base short and J 7 bases short, with 14 bases between. The germline CDR1 and CDR2 sequences are SGHVS and FQNEAQ. The CDR3 is 15 residues long. The CDR3 reads CASSLEGALDNTIYF. The CDR3 DNA is TGTGCCAGCAGCTTAGAAGGGGCCCTGGATAACACCATATATTTT.

The rearrangement links TRBV4-2 to TRBJ1-4; perhaps TRBD1 as D (5 bases). The CDR3 is 15 amino acids. Looked up from germline, CDR1 is LGHNA and CDR2 is YNFKEQ. V dropped 0 bases and J dropped 8 bases, with 13 bases sitting between them. As DNA, the CDR3 is TGTGCCAGCAGCCAAGATCCGGGGGGACGGGAAAAACTGTTTTTT. Its protein product is CASSQDPGGREKLFF.

The rearrangement links TRBV19 to TRBJ1-2; weak D call: TRBD1 (5 bases). The V gene lost 0 bases and the J gene lost 4 bases, with 18 bases spanning the gap. This CDR3 contains 17 residues. Germline values: CDR1 LNHDA, CDR2 SQIVND (reference sequence). CDR3 sequence reads: CASSIERAGSGIYGYTF. For the CDR3, the DNA is TGTGCCAGTAGTATAGAACGCGCAGGGAGTGGGATCTATGGCTACACCTTC.

The chain joins TRBV7-9 to TRBJ2-3, with TRBD1 matching over 9 bases. Per the germline V gene, CDR1 is SEHNR and CDR2 is FQNEAQ (reference sequence). J gave up 6 bases and V 4 bases, and 11 bases lay outside the gene matches. CDR3 length: 16 residues. In DNA, the CDR3 is TGTGCCAGCAGCTCCTATCGGGACAGGGTATTTGATACGCAGTATTTT. It codes for CASSSYRDRVFDTQYF.

The rearrangement links TRBV5-1 to TRBJ2-1; D gene uncertain. V was clipped by 2 bases and J by 7 bases, with 16 bases between them. The CDR3 is 15 residues long. Per the germline V gene, CDR1 is SGHRS and CDR2 is YFSETQ. The CDR3 nucleotides are TGCGCCAGCAGCTTCGGCGCCGACGCCCGAAATGAGCAGTTCTTC. Translated, it gives CASSFGADARNEQFF.

The J gene is TRBJ1-5, the V gene TRBV4-3, with a weak D call TRBD1 (5 bases). The CDR3 is 18 residues long. Germline V lookup: CDR1 LGHNA, CDR2 YSLEER. Trimming cost V 0 bases and J 0 bases, with 15 bases left between them. The DNA for the CDR3 is TGCGCCAGCAGCCAAGATCGCCTTAGGGGCTATAGCAATCAGCCCCAGCATTTT. This codes for CASSQDRLRGYSNQPQHF.

Only one count was recorded for this clone. The chain combines TRBV4-2 with TRBJ2-1, with 8 bases fitting TRBD2. Looked up from germline, CDR1 is LGHNA and CDR2 is YNFKEQ. J lost 6 bases, V lost 4 bases, and 11 bases had no gene match. This CDR3 region has 16 residues. The CDR3 sequence is CASSPPRSGSFNEQFF. In DNA form, the CDR3 reads TGTGCCAGCAGCCCCCCCAGGAGCGGGAGTTTCAATGAGCAGTTCTTC.

This sequence joins TRBV10-3 and TRBJ2-7; 8 bases fit TRBD1. Trimming cost V 3 bases and J 10 bases; bases outside gene matches: 5. Germline values: CDR1 ENHRY, CDR2 SYGVKD. This CDR3 comprises 12 residues. The CDR3 DNA reads as TGTGCCATCAGTGAAGCAGGGGGCCTTCAGTACTTC. Its protein is CAISEAGGLQYF.

This chain uses TRBV18 with TRBJ2-7, with D unresolved. With 5 bases removed from V and 5 bases from J, the gap between germline ends came to 10 bases. CDR3 length: 12 amino acids. Germline values: CDR1 KGHSH, CDR2 LQKENI. CDR3 DNA sequence: TGTGCCAGCTCAACATGGACGCACGAGCAGTACTTC. Translating gives CASSTWTHEQYF.

This sequence joins TRBV5-1 and TRBJ1-2, with a tentative D call TRBD1 (5 bases). CDR1 is SGHRS and CDR2 is YFSETQ in the germline V gene. The CDR3 covers 14 residues. V was cut by 4 bases and J by 5 bases, with 15 bases left in between. CDR3 residues: CASSVGQQGYGYTF. The CDR3 bases are TGCGCCAGCAGCGTTGGACAACAAGGGTATGGCTACACCTTC.

This chain connects TRBV2 to TRBJ1-5; D perhaps matches TRBD1 (6 bases). CDR3 length: 15 amino acids. Between the trimmed V and J ends, which lost 5 bases and 3 bases, there was a span of 14 bases. Germline V gives CDR1 SNHLY, CDR2 FYNNEI. The CDR3 reads CASSQWGGHNQPQHF. The CDR3 DNA is TGTGCCAGCAGTCAATGGGGGGGGCACAATCAGCCCCAGCATTTT. The variable domain in full, with the rest retrieved from reference TRBV2 and TRBJ1-5, is EPEVTQTPSHQVTQMGQEVILRCVPISNHLYFYWYRQILGQKVEFLVSFYNNEISEKSEIFDDQFSVERPDGSNFTLKIRSTKLEDSAMYFCASSQWGGHNQPQHFGDGTRLSIL.

The chain recombines TRBV6-5 with TRBJ2-7; D is unresolved. This CDR3 is 16 amino acids long. From germline, CDR1 is MNHEY and CDR2 SVGAGI. V was cut by 4 bases and J by 0 bases, with 16 bases left in between. In DNA, the CDR3 is TGTGCCAGCAGTTCCCGAGACCCGGACCACTCCTACGAGCAGTACTTC. Translated, it gives CASSSRDPDHSYEQYF.

This clone is a singleton in its sample. V is TRBV4-1 and J is TRBJ2-5, with D possibly TRBD2 on 6 matching bases. Per germline, CDR1 MGHRA and CDR2 YSYEKL. The CDR3 covers 15 residues. Trimming cost V 2 bases and J 1 base, with 11 bases left between them. This chain's CDR3 is CASSQKGLFQETQYF. The CDR3 DNA follows: TGCGCCAGCAGCCAAAAGGGACTGTTCCAAGAGACCCAGTACTTC.

The V call is TRBV5-1, the J call TRBJ2-1, with 7 bases lining up with TRBD1. J was trimmed by 3 bases and V by 0 bases; bases with no gene match: 6. The germline V gene encodes CDR1 SGHRS and CDR2 YFSETQ. CDR3 length equals 16 residues. CDR3: CASSLETGPNYNEQFF. The CDR3 region has the DNA TGCGCCAGCAGCTTGGAGACAGGGCCGAACTACAATGAGCAGTTCTTC.

The CDR3 DNA sequence: TGTGCCAGCAGCGTAGTAGCGGGAACCTACGAGCAGTACTTC. Its protein product is CASSVVAGTYEQYF. The chain carries TRBV9 and TRBJ2-7, with 8 bases fitting TRBD2. With 0 bases clipped from V and 2 bases from J, the junction kept 1 base outside the gene matches. The length of the CDR3 is 14 residues. The germline V gene has CDR1 SGDLS and CDR2 YYNGEE.

The J gene is TRBJ1-5, the V gene TRBV12-3 or TRBV12-4; D unresolved. The CDR3 has 12 residues. The V end was cut by 3 bases, the J end by 7 bases, with 7 bases between. This CDR3 reads CASSFSEQPQHF. In DNA, the CDR3 is TGTGCCAGCAGTTTTTCCGAACAGCCCCAGCATTTT.

The V gene is TRBV7-2, the J gene TRBJ2-1, with D possibly called TRBD1 or TRBD2 (5 bases each). Germline V gene lookup returns CDR1 SGHTA and CDR2 FQGNSA. Trimming took 3 bases from V and 5 from J, leaving 17 bases between them. The length of the CDR3 is 16 residues. Here the CDR3 reads CASSFQPAGTHNEQFF. In nucleotides, the CDR3 is TGTGCCAGCAGCTTTCAACCGGCCGGGACCCACAATGAGCAGTTCTTC.

This rearrangement joins TRBV13 to TRBJ2-7, with D hard to call. This CDR3 comprises 12 residues. Germline V gene lookup returns CDR1 PRHDT and CDR2 FYEKMQ (reference sequence). The V end was cut by 4 bases, the J end by 4 bases, with 8 bases between. The CDR3 protein is CASSSSDYEQYF. The CDR3 bases are TGTGCCAGCAGCTCAAGCGATTACGAGCAGTACTTC. Together with reference TRBV13 and TRBJ2-7, the CDR3 gives the full variable domain: AAGVIQSPRHLIKEKRETATLKCYPIPRHDTVYWYQQGPGQDPQFLISFYEKMQSDKGSIPDRFSAQQFSDYHSELNMSSLELGDSALYFCASSSSDYEQYFGPGTRLTVT.

J is TRBJ1-3 and V is TRBV7-8; D remains unclear. CDR1 SGHVS and CDR2 FQNEAQ come from the germline V gene. The CDR3 runs to 16 residues. Trimming cost V 5 bases and J 0 bases, with 14 bases left between them. The CDR3 DNA reads TGTGCCAGCAGCGCAAGAGAGTCCCCCTCTGGAAACACCATATATTTT. Protein product: CASSARESPSGNTIYF.

The gene calls are TRBV7-3 and TRBJ2-7; no reliable D call. V was shortened by 2 bases and J by 6 bases, with 17 bases between the two germline ends. Germline V lookup: CDR1 SGHTA, CDR2 FQGTGA. The CDR3 loop spans 15 amino acids. The CDR3 bases are TGTGCCAGCAGCTTACGCCTATCAAATATAGGCGAGCAGTACTTC. Protein: CASSLRLSNIGEQYF.

J is TRBJ2-1 and V is TRBV7-3, with 10 bases fitting TRBD2. The CDR3 contains 17 residues. Germline CDR1 reads SGHTA; CDR2 reads FQGTGA. V shed 5 bases, J shed 5 bases, and the junction held 12 bases outside the gene matches. The CDR3 DNA reads TGTGCCAGCAGCCCGATTTCCGGGACTAGCGTAAACAATGAGCAGTTCTTC. As protein: CASSPISGTSVNNEQFF.

The chain employs TRBV11-2 and TRBJ2-5, with 11 bases lining up with TRBD2. After removal of 5 bases from V and 4 bases from J, the junction contained 12 bases not matched to a gene. Germline CDR1 is SGHAT and CDR2 is FQNNGV. CDR3 length: 17 residues. CDR3 DNA sequence: TGTGCCAGCAGCCCGGGGAGTAGCGGGGGGGCCGGAGAGACCCAGTACTTC. This translates into CASSPGSSGGAGETQYF.

The chain combines TRBV5-3 with TRBJ2-1, with 10 bases aligning to TRBD2. TRBV5-3 is an open reading frame, and its role is uncertain. This CDR3 is built from 15 residues. With 4 bases clipped from V and 6 bases from J, the junction kept 7 bases outside the gene matches. The CDR3: CARSQSGRACNEQFF. CDR3 nucleotide sequence: TGTGCCAGAAGCCAAAGCGGGAGGGCTTGCAATGAGCAGTTCTTC.

The chain is built from TRBV27 and TRBJ2-2, with TRBD2 matching over 7 bases. J lost 7 bases, V lost 7 bases, and 15 bases had no gene match. This CDR3 comprises 16 residues. The germline V gene has CDR1 MNHEY and CDR2 SMNVEV (reference sequence). For the CDR3, the DNA is TGTGCCAGCACCCATAGGTTGCGGGAGAATCTCGGGGAGCTGTTTTTT. Protein sequence: CASTHRLRENLGELFF.

The chain joins TRBV12-3 or TRBV12-4 to TRBJ2-5; TRBD1 might be the D (5 bases). CDR3 length: 13 residues. Deletions cut 6 bases from V and 4 bases from J, with 12 bases between. The CDR3 coding sequence is TGTGCCAGCAGGGCCTGGGGCGGAGAGACCCAGTACTTC. This gives the protein CASRAWGGETQYF.

The chain carries TRBV5-6 and TRBJ1-4; no clear D. Germline V gives CDR1 SGHDT, CDR2 YYEEEE. CDR3 length: 15 residues. Trimming removed 2 bases from V and 10 bases from J, with 18 bases in between. The CDR3 DNA reads as TGTGCCAGCAGCTTTAGAAGGGTCCCGGCGGGAAAACTGTTTTTT. It translates to CASSFRRVPAGKLFF.

The chain uses TRBV12-3 or TRBV12-4 and TRBJ1-1; possibly TRBD1 for D (5 bases). V gave up 6 bases and J gave up 6 bases, with 14 bases separating them. The CDR3 length is 13 residues. As DNA, the CDR3 is TGTGCCAGCAGGTATGGGGGGGAGGCTGAAGCTTTCTTT. It translates to CASRYGGEAEAFF.